Below, 32 T cell receptor beta chains from the same sample are listed, as sequenced in a study of blood T cell repertoires in COVID-19. Only in-frame clones appear in the TCRdb table, and some are missing; sequencing was by immunoSEQ multiplex PCR. The sample yields 350,000 or so clones, 86% seen once. The sample comprised PBMCs or T cells enriched from blood (not recorded which). These TCRs come from a middle-aged woman with acute COVID-19.

CDR3 sequence (DNA): TGCGCCAGCAGCTCCGTGGCGGGAGACCCCACCGGGGAGCTGTTTTTT. Protein: CASSSVAGDPTGELFF. V usage is TRBV5-1 and J usage is TRBJ2-2; the match to TRBD2 covers 7 bases. Germline V CDR1 and CDR2: SGHRS, YFSETQ. The CDR3 length is 16 residues. The V and J ends lost 3 bases and 4 bases, in that order; junction bases with no gene match: 9.

V usage is TRBV19 and J usage is TRBJ1-3, with 9 bases that match TRBD1. The length of the CDR3 is 14 residues. V dropped 7 bases and J dropped 3; count of bases not matched to a gene: 4. Germline values: CDR1 LNHDA, CDR2 SQIVND (reference sequence). The CDR3 sequence is CASTPDRGGNTIYF. CDR3 DNA: TGTGCCAGTACCCCGGACAGGGGTGGAAACACCATATATTTT.

The V call is TRBV14, the J call TRBJ1-2; TRBD1 aligns across 8 bases. Germline CDR1 and CDR2: SGHDN and FVKESK. This CDR3 contains 14 residues. Losses at the gene ends were 4 bases for V and 9 bases for J; bases not matched to a gene: 10. CDR3: CASSRWTGLGRYTF. The CDR3 DNA reads as TGTGCCAGCAGCCGATGGACAGGGTTAGGTCGCTACACCTTC.

CDR3 in DNA: TGCGCCAGCAGCCCCTTAGCGGGGATGAACACCGGGGAGCTGTTTTTT. Its protein is CASSPLAGMNTGELFF. The chain recombines TRBV5-1 with TRBJ2-2; TRBD2 aligns across 8 bases. Germline CDR1 reads SGHRS; CDR2 reads YFSETQ. The V gene end was trimmed by 4 bases and the J gene end by 1 base; junction bases not matched to a gene: 6. The CDR3 is made up of 16 amino acids.

The chain combines TRBV18 with TRBJ2-2; 10 positions match TRBD2. The V segment lost 1 base and the J segment 4 bases; nucleotides outside the gene matches: 3. This CDR3 is 16 amino acids long. In germline, CDR1 is KGHSH, CDR2 LQKENI. CDR3 nucleotides: TGTGCCAGCTCACCACGAGCGGGAGGGAGCACCGGGGAGCTGTTTTTT. Encoded protein: CASSPRAGGSTGELFF.

This chain links TRBV7-2 with TRBJ2-3; D remains ambiguous. V was shortened by 5 bases and J by 2 bases, with 5 bases between the two germline ends. There are 12 residues in the CDR3. From germline, CDR1 is SGHTA and CDR2 FQGNSA. CDR3 bases: TGTGCCAGCAGCCTCCTCACAGATACGCAGTATTTT. This sequence encodes CASSLLTDTQYF.

The chain carries TRBV11-2 and TRBJ1-6, with 8 nucleotides matching TRBD1. The CDR3 runs 15 residues. The germline V gene has CDR1 SGHAT and CDR2 FQNNGV. Trimming took 5 bases from V and 5 from J; bases not matched to a gene: 5. The CDR3 region is CASSRRTGNNSPLHF. For the CDR3, the DNA is TGTGCCAGCAGCCGGAGGACAGGGAATAATTCACCCCTCCACTTT.

The V call is TRBV3-1 (or the pseudogene TRBV3-2), the J call TRBJ1-2; a possible D gene is TRBD1 (5 bases). Looked up from germline, CDR1 is LGHDT and CDR2 is YNNKEL (reference sequence). The CDR3 consists of 14 residues. Trimming left V 1 base short and J 6 bases short, with 12 bases between. Here the CDR3 reads CASSQGVGEDGYTF. DNA for the CDR3: TGTGCCAGCAGCCAAGGGGTAGGGGAGGATGGCTACACCTTC.

The chain uses TRBV4-3 and TRBJ2-7; D perhaps matches TRBD1 (6 bases). The ends were cut back, 6 bases at V and 5 bases at J, with 20 bases in the middle. This CDR3 region has 15 residues. CDR1 LGHNA and CDR2 YSLEER come from the germline V gene. CDR3: CASRLREQGPHEQYF. CDR3 nucleotide sequence: TGCGCCAGCAGACTAAGGGAACAGGGTCCCCACGAGCAGTACTTC.

This clone appeared a single time. The CDR3 bases are TGCGCCAGCAGCCTATCGCTAGCGAGGACCGGGGAGCTGTTTTTT. Protein product: CASSLSLARTGELFF. The chain couples TRBV4-1 to TRBJ2-2, with a weak D call TRBD2 (6 bases). The CDR3 runs to 15 residues. Per germline, CDR1 MGHRA and CDR2 YSYEKL. V lost 4 bases to trimming and J lost 5 bases, with 14 bases between them.

The rearrangement uses TRBV24-1 and TRBJ1-5; 9 nucleotides agree with TRBD1. CDR3 size: 14 residues. Germline CDR1 and CDR2: KGHDR and SFDVKD. The trim removed 4 bases at V and 5 bases at J, leaving 2 bases unmatched. CDR3 residues: CATSEGQGYQPQHF. In nucleotides, the CDR3 is TGTGCCACCAGTGAGGGACAGGGCTATCAGCCCCAGCATTTT.

In this sample, this clone turned up once. This chain links TRBV2 with TRBJ1-6, with TRBD1 matching 8 bases. V gave up 5 bases and J gave up 13 bases; unmatched junction bases: 7. Per the germline V gene, CDR1 is SNHLY and CDR2 is FYNNEI. The CDR3 totals 13 residues. In DNA, the CDR3 is TGTGCCAGCAGTCAGGACAGGGATCGGCCCCTCCACTTT. The encoded protein is CASSQDRDRPLHF.

This clone was observed a few times. The chain has TRBV7-3 and TRBJ2-2, with D maybe TRBD2 (5 bases). V shed 4 bases and J shed 9 bases, with 21 bases lying between them. This CDR3 contains 16 residues. The germline CDR1 and CDR2 sequences are SGHTA and FQGTGA. CDR3 DNA: TGTGCCAGCAGCTCGCCGGGATCTAATATCGCCCGGGAGCTGTTTTTT. Protein: CASSSPGSNIARELFF. The full variable domain, completed using reference TRBV7-3 and TRBJ2-2, is GAGVSQTPSNKVTEKGKYVELRCDPISGHTALYWYRQSLGQGPEFLIYFQGTGAADDSGLPNDRFFAVRPEGSVSTLKIQRTERGDSAVYLCASSSPGSNIARELFFGEGSRLTVL.

The chain uses TRBV19 and TRBJ1-4; TRBD1 matches 8 bases. This CDR3 comprises 15 residues. The trim removed 11 bases at V and 3 bases at J, leaving 11 bases unmatched. In germline, CDR1 is LNHDA, CDR2 SQIVND (reference sequence). This CDR3 is CASMQGAWANEKLFF. The CDR3, as DNA: TGTGCCTCTATGCAGGGGGCATGGGCTAATGAAAAACTGTTTTTT.

The rearrangement joins TRBV9 to TRBJ2-7; weak D call: TRBD1 (6 bases). CDR1 is SGDLS and CDR2 is YYNGEE in the germline V gene. The V and J ends lost 0 bases and 2 bases respectively, with 12 bases between them. CDR3 length equals 15 residues. CDR3 amino acids: CASSVGVEGAYEQYF. The CDR3 nucleotides are TGTGCCAGCAGCGTAGGGGTTGAGGGGGCCTACGAGCAGTACTTC. Full variable domain (missing parts from reference TRBV9 and TRBJ2-7): DSGVTQTPKHLITATGQRVTLRCSPRSGDLSVYWYQQSLDQGLQFLIQYYNGEERAKGNILERFSAQQFPDLHSELNLSSLELGDSALYFCASSVGVEGAYEQYFGPGTRLTVT.

V and J are TRBV5-8 and TRBJ2-5; 7 bases fit TRBD2. The CDR3 runs 16 residues. The trim removed 6 bases at V and 0 bases at J, leaving 11 bases unmatched. Germline V gene sequence: CDR1 SGHTS, CDR2 YDEGEE. The CDR3 here is CASTRGVTGYQETQYF. The CDR3 bases are TGTGCCAGCACCCGGGGGGTGACCGGGTACCAAGAGACCCAGTACTTC.

The chain couples TRBV6-2 or TRBV6-3 to TRBJ1-5, with unresolved D. The V gene's germline CDR1 is MNHEY and CDR2 SVGEGT. The CDR3 totals 17 residues. V was cut by 2 bases and J by 0 bases, with 14 bases left in between. The CDR3 sequence is CASSYRPEHYSNQPQHF. CDR3 nucleotide sequence: TGTGCCAGCAGTTACCGTCCCGAGCATTATAGCAATCAGCCCCAGCATTTT.

The chain combines TRBV15 with TRBJ2-5, with D possibly matching TRBD2 (5 bases). Germline V CDR1 and CDR2: LNHNV, YYDKDF (reference sequence). Between the trimmed V and J ends, which lost 4 bases and 4 bases, there was a span of 10 bases. The length of the CDR3 is 13 residues. The chain's CDR3 is CATSIILGETQYF. CDR3 coding DNA: TGTGCCACCAGCATCATACTAGGAGAGACCCAGTACTTC.

V and J are TRBV19 and TRBJ1-2; no firm D call. This CDR3 has 15 residues. Germline CDR1 and CDR2: LNHDA and SQIVND (reference sequence). V lost 1 base and J lost 2, with 11 bases in between. The CDR3 bases are TGTGCCAGTAGTATAGGCCGCCGAGGGAACTATGGCTACACCTTC. Translated: CASSIGRRGNYGYTF.

The CDR3 DNA is TGCGCCAGCAGCCGCGGGACGGTTTATAATTCACCCCTCCACTTT. Translation gives CASSRGTVYNSPLHF. The chain links TRBV4-3 to TRBJ1-6; perhaps TRBD1 as D (5 bases). This CDR3 is 15 amino acids long. Germline V gene lookup returns CDR1 LGHNA and CDR2 YSLEER. Trimming pared 4 bases from V and 4 bases from J, leaving 11 bases between.

The chain recombines TRBV6-2 or TRBV6-3 with TRBJ2-2; 8 bases are shared with TRBD2. The CDR3 has 16 residues. Unmatched junction bases numbered 11, after V lost 7 bases and J lost 4 bases. CDR1 is MNHEY, CDR2 SVGEGT, per germline. The CDR3: CASTPSRGAGTGELFF. CDR3 coding DNA: TGTGCCAGCACCCCGTCGCGGGGGGCAGGCACCGGGGAGCTGTTTTTT.

This clone has a handful of counts. The chain is built from TRBV6-6 and TRBJ1-2; TRBD1 agrees at 7 bases. The CDR3 covers 15 residues. Germline values: CDR1 MNHNY, CDR2 SVGAGI (reference sequence). Unmatched junction bases numbered 12, after V lost 5 bases and J lost 6 bases. The CDR3 loop reads CASSHEMTGPDGYTF. DNA of the CDR3: TGTGCCAGCAGTCATGAGATGACAGGGCCTGATGGCTACACCTTC.

The rearrangement joins TRBV4-1 to TRBJ1-4; possibly TRBD1 for D (5 bases). Trimming took 0 bases from V and 1 from J, leaving 12 bases between them. The CDR3 totals 17 residues. Germline CDR1 MGHRA, CDR2 YSYEKL. This CDR3 is CASSQDPAGLTNEKLFF. The CDR3 region has the DNA TGCGCCAGCAGCCAAGATCCCGCAGGGCTAACTAATGAAAAACTGTTTTTT.

The chain links TRBV7-9 to TRBJ1-2; 9 bases are a match to TRBD1. From germline, CDR1 is SEHNR and CDR2 FQNEAQ (reference sequence). The junction had 5 bases not matched to a gene; V was cut back by 5 bases and J by 4 bases. The CDR3 length is 14 residues. The CDR3 sequence: CASSAGQGSYGYTF. As DNA, the CDR3 is TGTGCCAGCAGCGCGGGACAGGGAAGCTATGGCTACACCTTC. The whole variable domain, remainder taken from reference TRBV7-9 and TRBJ1-2, is DTGVSQNPRHKITKRGQNVTFRCDPISEHNRLYWYRQTLGQGPEFLTYFQNEAQLEKSRLLSDRFSAERPKGSFSTLEIQRTEQGDSAMYLCASSAGQGSYGYTFGSGTRLTVV.

A single count supports this clone. The genes are TRBV18 and TRBJ1-4; D gene unclear. The CDR3 is made up of 17 amino acids. Germline-derived CDR1 and CDR2 are KGHSH and LQKENI. Trimming removed 6 bases at V and 0 bases at J, with 17 bases between. CDR3 amino acids: CASSERSTHSTNEKLFF. For the CDR3, the DNA is TGTGCCAGCTCCGAGAGGTCCACCCACTCAACTAATGAAAAACTGTTTTTT.

V is TRBV6-5 and J is TRBJ1-1; no definite D call. CDR3 length equals 15 residues. CDR1 and CDR2 (germline): MNHEY, SVGAGI. V lost 6 bases, J lost 6 bases, and 20 bases lay in between. CDR3: CASRNSPGRRAEAFF. CDR3 DNA: TGTGCCAGCAGAAACTCCCCGGGCCGGCGGGCTGAAGCTTTCTTT.

The J gene is TRBJ1-2, the V gene TRBV28; D is perhaps TRBD1 (5 bases). Per the germline V gene, CDR1 is MDHEN and CDR2 is SYDVKM. The germline V and J ends were trimmed by 6 bases and 5 bases, with 16 bases remaining between them. The CDR3 contains 14 residues. This chain's CDR3 is CASRRRGRRYGYTF. For the CDR3, the DNA is TGTGCCAGCAGGCGGAGGGGACGGAGATATGGCTACACCTTC.

The chain is built from TRBV10-3 and TRBJ2-7, with 8 bases identical to TRBD1. The trim removed 2 bases at V and 3 bases at J, leaving 6 bases unmatched. The germline V gene has CDR1 ENHRY and CDR2 SYGVKD. The CDR3 extends over 15 amino acids. As DNA, the CDR3 is TGTGCCATCAGTGAGGGTCCAGGGGGCGGCTACGAGCAGTACTTC. Its protein is CAISEGPGGGYEQYF.

V is TRBV9 and J is TRBJ1-4; 10 bases fit TRBD1. This CDR3 has 15 amino acids. CDR1 and CDR2 from the germline V gene are SGDLS and YYNGEE. The trim removed 3 bases at V and 6 bases at J, leaving 5 bases unmatched. CDR3 DNA sequence: TGTGCCAGCAGCGCCCAGACAGGGGGCTATGAAAAACTGTTTTTT. Its translation is CASSAQTGGYEKLFF.

The genes are TRBV7-2 and TRBJ1-1; D remains ambiguous. Germline lookup yields CDR1 SGHTA and CDR2 FQGNSA. Trimming took off 5 bases at V and 1 base at J, with 17 bases between the two ends. The CDR3 contains 16 residues. For the CDR3, the DNA is TGTGCCAGCAGCAGGTGGGAGGGAGTATCGAACACTGAAGCTTTCTTT. Its protein product is CASSRWEGVSNTEAFF.

The chain combines TRBV5-4 with TRBJ2-3; D is possibly TRBD2 (5 bases). Germline CDR1 reads SGHNT; CDR2 reads YYREEE (reference sequence). The germline V and J ends were trimmed by 9 bases and 4 bases, with 18 bases remaining between them. This CDR3 spans 14 amino acids. The CDR3 sequence: CAMSKRLGPDTQYF. CDR3 sequence (DNA): TGTGCCATGTCTAAGCGGCTCGGCCCAGATACGCAGTATTTT.

The sample holds one count of this clone. This rearrangement joins TRBV2 to TRBJ1-1, with a weak D call TRBD1 (5 bases). Trimming took 6 bases from V and 5 from J, leaving 13 bases between them. Germline V gene lookup returns CDR1 SNHLY and CDR2 FYNNEI. The CDR3 is made up of 13 amino acids. CDR3 nucleotides: TGTGCCAGCAGGGTCATTGGGGGGACTGAAGCTTTCTTT. Translation gives CASRVIGGTEAFF.